This T cell receptor beta chain was sequenced for a study of blood T cell repertoires in COVID-19. CDR3 length: 12 amino acids. The germline V gene encodes CDR1 MGHRA and CDR2 YSYEKL. With 0 bases removed from V and 7 bases from J, the gap between germline ends came to 6 bases. In this sample, this clone turned up a few times. TCRdb keeps only in-frame clones here, not all; method: immunoSEQ multiplex PCR. The sample lists 350,000 or so clones; around 90% were seen once. The origin of this receptor is a woman aged 60-75 years with COVID-19, enrolled during active disease. The sequenced sample consisted of peripheral blood. The chain has TRBV4-1 and TRBJ1-2, with a tentative D call TRBD1 (5 bases). CDR3 protein: CASSQDQGGYTF. The CDR3 DNA sequence: TGCGCCAGCAGCCAAGATCAGGGTGGCTACACCTTC.